Many counts were recorded for the clone carrying this T cell receptor beta chain. This sample was included in a study of T-cell reconstitution after alpha-beta-depleted transplantation in children. This sample's TCRbeta library carried unique molecular identifier barcodes. Each CDR3 protein gets one entry after TCRdb re-called the PCR reads with MiXCR. The data show about 110,000 distinct CDR3 sequences, 10% seen once. This CDR3 is built from 15 residues. Germline V lookup: CDR1 SGHVS, CDR2 FQNEAQ. V was cut by 1 base and J by 1 base, with 10 bases left in between. The source of this sequence is a human donor who donated a stem cell graft to a child with acute lymphoblastic leukemia. The V call is TRBV7-8, the J call TRBJ2-5; D is perhaps TRBD2 (6 bases). Sequencing was performed on PBMCs from the stem cell graft donor, taken from the stem cell graft. CDR3 sequence (DNA): TGTGCCAGCAGCTTAGACGGGACTCTCCAAGAGACCCAGTACTTC. Translated, it gives CASSLDGTLQETQYF.